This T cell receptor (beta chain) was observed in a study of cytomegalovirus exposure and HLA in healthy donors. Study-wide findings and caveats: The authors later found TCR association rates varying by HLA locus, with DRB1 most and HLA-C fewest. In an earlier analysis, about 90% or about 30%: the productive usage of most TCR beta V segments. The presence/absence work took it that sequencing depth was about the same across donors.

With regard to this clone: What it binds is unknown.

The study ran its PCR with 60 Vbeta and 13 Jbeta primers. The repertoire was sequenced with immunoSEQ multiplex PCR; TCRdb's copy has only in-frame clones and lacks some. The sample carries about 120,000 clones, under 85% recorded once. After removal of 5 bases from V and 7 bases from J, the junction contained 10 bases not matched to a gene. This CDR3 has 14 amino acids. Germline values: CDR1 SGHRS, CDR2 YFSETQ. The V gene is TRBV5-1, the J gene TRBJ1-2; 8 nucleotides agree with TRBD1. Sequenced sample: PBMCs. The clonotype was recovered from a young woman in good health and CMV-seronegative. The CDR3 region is CASSLGQGWVGYTF. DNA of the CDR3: TGCGCCAGCAGTCTTGGACAGGGTTGGGTTGGCTACACCTTC.